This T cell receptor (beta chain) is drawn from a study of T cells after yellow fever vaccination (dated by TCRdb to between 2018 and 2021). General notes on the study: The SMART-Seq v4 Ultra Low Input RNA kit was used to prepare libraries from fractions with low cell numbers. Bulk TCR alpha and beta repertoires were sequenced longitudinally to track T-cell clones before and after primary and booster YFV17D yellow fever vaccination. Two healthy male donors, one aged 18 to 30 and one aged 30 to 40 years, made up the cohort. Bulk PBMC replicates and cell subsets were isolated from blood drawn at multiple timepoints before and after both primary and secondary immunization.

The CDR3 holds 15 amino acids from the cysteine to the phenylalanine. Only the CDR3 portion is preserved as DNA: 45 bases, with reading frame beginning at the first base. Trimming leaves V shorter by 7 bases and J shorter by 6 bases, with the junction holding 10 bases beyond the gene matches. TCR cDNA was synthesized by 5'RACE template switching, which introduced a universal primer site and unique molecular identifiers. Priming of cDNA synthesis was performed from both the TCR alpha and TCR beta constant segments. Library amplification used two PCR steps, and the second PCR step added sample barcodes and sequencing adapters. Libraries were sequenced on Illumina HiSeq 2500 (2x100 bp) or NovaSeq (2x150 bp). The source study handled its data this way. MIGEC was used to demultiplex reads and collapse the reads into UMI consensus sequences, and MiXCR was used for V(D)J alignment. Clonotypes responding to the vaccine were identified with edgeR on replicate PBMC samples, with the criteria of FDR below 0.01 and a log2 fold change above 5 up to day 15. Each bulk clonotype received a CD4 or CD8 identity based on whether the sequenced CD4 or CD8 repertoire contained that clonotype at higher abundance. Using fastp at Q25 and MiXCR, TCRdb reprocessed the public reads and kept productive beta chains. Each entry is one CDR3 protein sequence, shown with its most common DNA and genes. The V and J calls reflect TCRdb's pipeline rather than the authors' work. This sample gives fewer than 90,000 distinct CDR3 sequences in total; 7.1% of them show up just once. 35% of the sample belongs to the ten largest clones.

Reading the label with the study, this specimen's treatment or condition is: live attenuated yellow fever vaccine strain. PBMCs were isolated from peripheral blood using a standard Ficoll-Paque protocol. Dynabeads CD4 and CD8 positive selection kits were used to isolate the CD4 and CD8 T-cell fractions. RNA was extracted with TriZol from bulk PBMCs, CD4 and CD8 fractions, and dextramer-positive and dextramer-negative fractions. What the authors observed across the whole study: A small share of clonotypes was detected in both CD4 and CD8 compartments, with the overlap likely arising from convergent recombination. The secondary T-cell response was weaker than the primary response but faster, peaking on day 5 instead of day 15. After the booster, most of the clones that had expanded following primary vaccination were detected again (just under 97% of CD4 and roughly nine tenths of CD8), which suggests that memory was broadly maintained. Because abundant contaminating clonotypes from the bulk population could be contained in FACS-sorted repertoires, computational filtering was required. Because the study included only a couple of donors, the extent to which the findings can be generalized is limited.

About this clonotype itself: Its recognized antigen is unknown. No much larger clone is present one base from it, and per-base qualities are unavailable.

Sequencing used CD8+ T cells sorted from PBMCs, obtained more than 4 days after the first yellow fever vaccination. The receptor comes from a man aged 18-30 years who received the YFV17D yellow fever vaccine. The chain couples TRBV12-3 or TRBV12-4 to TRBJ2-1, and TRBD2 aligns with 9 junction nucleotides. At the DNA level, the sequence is TGTGCCAGCATACCCTCCGGTAGCGGGGGCAATGAGCAGTTCTTC. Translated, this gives CASIPSGSGGNEQFF.